This TCR beta chain was sequenced in a study of T cells in Graves' hyperthyroidism and ophthalmopathy. Germline CDR1 reads LGHNA; CDR2 reads YNFKEQ. V lost 0 bases to trimming and J lost 13 bases, with 16 bases between them. The CDR3 covers 14 residues. Regions amplified from RNA transcripts were the TCR beta CDR3 regions. The HTBI primer set served for first-round RT-PCR of the TCR CDR3. Each CDR3 protein gets one entry after TCRdb re-called the multiplex PCR reads with MiXCR. The profile shows 300,000 to 400,000 distinct CDR3 sequences, around 14% of them singletons. This clonotype appeared a single time.

V usage is TRBV4-2 and J usage is TRBJ1-5; D is unclear. The source material was blood. The source of this sequence is a woman between 18 and 30 years old with Graves' hyperthyroidism. The CDR3 nucleotides are TGTGCCAGCAGCCAAGAGAGGCACGGAGATACGCAGCATTTT. It codes for CASSQERHGDTQHF.